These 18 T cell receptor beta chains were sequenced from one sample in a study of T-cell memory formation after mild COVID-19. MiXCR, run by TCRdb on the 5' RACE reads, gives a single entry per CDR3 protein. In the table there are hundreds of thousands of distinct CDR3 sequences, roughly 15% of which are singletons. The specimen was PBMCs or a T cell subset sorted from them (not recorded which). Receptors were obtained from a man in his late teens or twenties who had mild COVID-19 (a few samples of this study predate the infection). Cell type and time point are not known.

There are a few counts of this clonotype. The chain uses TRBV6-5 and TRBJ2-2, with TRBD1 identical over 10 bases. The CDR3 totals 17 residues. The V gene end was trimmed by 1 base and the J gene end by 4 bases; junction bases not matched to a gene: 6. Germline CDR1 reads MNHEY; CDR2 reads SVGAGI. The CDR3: CASSYWSGQGRTGELFF. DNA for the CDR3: TGTGCCAGCAGTTACTGGTCGGGACAGGGGCGCACCGGGGAGCTGTTTTTT.

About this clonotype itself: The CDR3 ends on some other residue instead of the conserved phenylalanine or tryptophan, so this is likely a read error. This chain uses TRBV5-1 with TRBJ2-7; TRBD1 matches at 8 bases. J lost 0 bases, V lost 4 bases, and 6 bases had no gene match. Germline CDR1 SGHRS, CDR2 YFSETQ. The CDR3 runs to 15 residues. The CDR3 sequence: CASSRGQDYSYEQYL. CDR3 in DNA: TGCGCCAGCAGCCGGGGACAGGATTACTCCTACGAGCAGTACTTA.

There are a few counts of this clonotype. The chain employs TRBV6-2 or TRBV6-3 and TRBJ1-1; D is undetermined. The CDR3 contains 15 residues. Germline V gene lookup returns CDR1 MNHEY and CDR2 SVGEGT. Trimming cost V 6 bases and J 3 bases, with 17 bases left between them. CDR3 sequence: CASSSLSQGDTEAFF. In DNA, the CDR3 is TGTGCCAGCAGCTCCCTCAGTCAAGGAGACACTGAAGCTTTCTTT.

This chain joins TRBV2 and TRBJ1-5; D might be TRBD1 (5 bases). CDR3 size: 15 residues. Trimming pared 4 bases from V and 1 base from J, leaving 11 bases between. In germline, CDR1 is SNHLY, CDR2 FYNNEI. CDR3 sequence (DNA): TGTGCCAGCAGTGGGGGGGTATTGAGCAATCAGCCCCAGCATTTT. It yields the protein CASSGGVLSNQPQHF.

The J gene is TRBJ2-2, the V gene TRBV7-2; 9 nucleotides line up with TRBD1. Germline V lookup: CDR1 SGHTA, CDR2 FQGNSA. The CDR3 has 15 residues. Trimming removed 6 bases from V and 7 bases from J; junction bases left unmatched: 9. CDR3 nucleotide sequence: TGTGCCAGCAGTGTTGGACAGGGGAGGATCGGGGAGCTGTTTTTT. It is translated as CASSVGQGRIGELFF.

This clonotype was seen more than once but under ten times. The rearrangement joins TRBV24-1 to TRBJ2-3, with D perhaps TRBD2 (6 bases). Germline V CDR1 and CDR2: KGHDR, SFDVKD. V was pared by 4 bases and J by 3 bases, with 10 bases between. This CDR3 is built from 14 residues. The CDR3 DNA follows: TGTGCCACCAGTGACCCGGCGGGAACAGATACGCAGTATTTT. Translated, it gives CATSDPAGTDTQYF.

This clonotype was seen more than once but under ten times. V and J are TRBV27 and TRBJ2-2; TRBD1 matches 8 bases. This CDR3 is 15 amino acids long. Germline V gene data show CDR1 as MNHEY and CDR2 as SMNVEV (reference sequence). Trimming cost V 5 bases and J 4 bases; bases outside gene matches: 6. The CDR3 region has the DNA TGTGCCAGCAGTCCAGGGGGCGCAGTCACCGGGGAGCTGTTTTTT. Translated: CASSPGGAVTGELFF.

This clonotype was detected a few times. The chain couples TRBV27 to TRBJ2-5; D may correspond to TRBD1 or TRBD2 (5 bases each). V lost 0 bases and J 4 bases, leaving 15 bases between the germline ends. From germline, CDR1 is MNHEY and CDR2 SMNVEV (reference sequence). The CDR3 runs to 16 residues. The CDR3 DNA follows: TGTGCCAGCAGTTTATCGGGACCCTTTGGGTCAGAGACCCAGTACTTC. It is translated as CASSLSGPFGSETQYF.

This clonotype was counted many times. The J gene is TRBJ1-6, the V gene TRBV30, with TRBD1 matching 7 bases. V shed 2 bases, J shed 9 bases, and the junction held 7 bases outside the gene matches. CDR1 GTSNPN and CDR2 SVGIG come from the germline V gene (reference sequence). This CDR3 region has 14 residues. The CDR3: CAWSYGGQSSPLHF. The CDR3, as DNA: TGTGCCTGGAGTTACGGGGGACAGAGTTCACCCCTCCACTTT.

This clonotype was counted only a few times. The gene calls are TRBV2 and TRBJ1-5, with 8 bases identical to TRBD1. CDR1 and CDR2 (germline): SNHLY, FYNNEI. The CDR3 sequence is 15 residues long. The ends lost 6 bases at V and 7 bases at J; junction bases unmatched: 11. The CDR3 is CASSLGQVFRQPQHF. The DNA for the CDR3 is TGTGCCAGCAGCCTGGGACAGGTTTTTAGGCAGCCCCAGCATTTT.

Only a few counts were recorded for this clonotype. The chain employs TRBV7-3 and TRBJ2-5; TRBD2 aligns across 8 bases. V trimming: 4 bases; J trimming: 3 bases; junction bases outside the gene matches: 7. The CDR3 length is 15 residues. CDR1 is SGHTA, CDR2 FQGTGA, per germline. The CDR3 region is CASSYGLAFEETQYF. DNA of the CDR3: TGTGCCAGCAGCTACGGACTAGCCTTCGAAGAGACCCAGTACTTC.

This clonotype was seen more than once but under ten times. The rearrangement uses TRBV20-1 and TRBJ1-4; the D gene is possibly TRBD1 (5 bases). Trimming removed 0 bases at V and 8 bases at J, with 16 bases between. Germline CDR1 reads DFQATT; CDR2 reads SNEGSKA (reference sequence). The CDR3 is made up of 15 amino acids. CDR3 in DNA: TGCAGTGCTAGAGATCGGGCTGCAGGGTACGAAAAACTGTTTTTT. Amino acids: CSARDRAAGYEKLFF.

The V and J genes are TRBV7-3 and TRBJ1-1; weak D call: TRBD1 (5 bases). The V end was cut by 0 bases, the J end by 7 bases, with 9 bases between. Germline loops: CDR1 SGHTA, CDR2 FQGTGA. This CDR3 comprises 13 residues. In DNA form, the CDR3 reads TGTGCCAGCAGCTTAACGCAACAGGATGAAGCTTTCTTT. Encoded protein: CASSLTQQDEAFF. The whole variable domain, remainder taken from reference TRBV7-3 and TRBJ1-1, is GAGVSQTPSNKVTEKGKYVELRCDPISGHTALYWYRQSLGQGPEFLIYFQGTGAADDSGLPNDRFFAVRPEGSVSTLKIQRTERGDSAVYLCASSLTQQDEAFFGQGTRLTVV.

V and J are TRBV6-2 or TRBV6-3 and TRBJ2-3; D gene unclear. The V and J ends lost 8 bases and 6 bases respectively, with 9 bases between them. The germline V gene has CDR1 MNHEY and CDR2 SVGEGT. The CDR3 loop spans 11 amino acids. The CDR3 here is CASFEYDTQYF. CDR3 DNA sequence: TGTGCCAGCTTCGAATACGATACGCAGTATTTT.

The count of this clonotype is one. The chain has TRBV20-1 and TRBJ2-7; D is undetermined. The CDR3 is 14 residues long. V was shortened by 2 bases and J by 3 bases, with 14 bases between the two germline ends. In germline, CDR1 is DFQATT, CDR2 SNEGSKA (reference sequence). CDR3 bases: TGCAGTGCTAGACGATGGCAGGTAGTCTACGAGCAGTACGTC. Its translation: CSARRWQVVYEQYV.

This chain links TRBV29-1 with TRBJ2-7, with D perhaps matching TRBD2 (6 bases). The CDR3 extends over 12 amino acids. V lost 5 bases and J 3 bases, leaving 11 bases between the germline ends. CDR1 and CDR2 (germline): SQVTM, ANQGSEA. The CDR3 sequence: CSVQVGGYEQYV. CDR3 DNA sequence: TGCAGCGTTCAGGTGGGGGGCTACGAGCAGTACGTC.

CDR3 DNA: TGCAGTGCTAGAGATTTTCGCGGGAACACTGAAGCTTTCTTT. Translation gives CSARDFRGNTEAFF. The chain carries TRBV20-1 and TRBJ1-1; D not resolved. Trimming removed 0 bases from V and 1 base from J, with 9 bases in between. Germline V gives CDR1 DFQATT, CDR2 SNEGSKA (reference sequence). The CDR3 extends over 14 amino acids.

The chain's CDR3 is CAWTALADEQFF. The DNA of the CDR3 is TGTGCCTGGACCGCCCTAGCTGATGAGCAGTTCTTC. This chain links TRBV30 with TRBJ2-1; the D gene is possibly TRBD2 (5 bases). V lost 4 bases to trimming and J lost 8 bases, with 12 bases between them. This CDR3 has 12 amino acids. Germline CDR1 is GTSNPN and CDR2 is SVGIG (reference sequence). Drawing the rest from reference TRBV30 and TRBJ2-1, the complete variable domain is SQTIHQWPATLVQPVGSPLSLECTVEGTSNPNLYWYRQAAGRGLQLLFYSVGIGQISSEVPQNLSASRPQDRQFILSSKKLLLSDSGFYLCAWTALADEQFFGPGTRLTVL.